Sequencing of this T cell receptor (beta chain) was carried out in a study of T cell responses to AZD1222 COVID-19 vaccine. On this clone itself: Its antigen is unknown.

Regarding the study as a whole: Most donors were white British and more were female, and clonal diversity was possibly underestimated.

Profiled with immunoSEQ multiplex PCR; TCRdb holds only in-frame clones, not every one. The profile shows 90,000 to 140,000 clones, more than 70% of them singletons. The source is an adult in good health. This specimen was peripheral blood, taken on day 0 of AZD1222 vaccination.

CDR3 in DNA: TGCGCCAGCAGCTTGGGGACTAGCGGGAGGACCTGGAGCCTAAATGAGCAGTTCTTC. Translation gives CASSLGTSGRTWSLNEQFF. The chain has TRBV5-1 and TRBJ2-1, with TRBD2 matching 14 bases. Germline-derived CDR1 and CDR2 are SGHRS and YFSETQ. Trimming cost V 0 bases and J 7 bases; bases outside gene matches: 12. This CDR3 is built from 19 residues.